This TCR beta chain was documented in a study of metastatic and nonmetastatic thyroid tumors (dated by TCRdb to 2020 to 2022). About the full investigation: The researchers compared repertoires between peripheral blood samples and tumor or nodule tissue samples from patients with malignant or benign thyroid disease.

Before undergoing thyroid surgery, none of the patients had been given any kind of treatment. Using T-cell receptor beta sequencing, the study looked back at clinical samples from patients collected from about 2012 to 2018. General conclusions and limits of the study: In both blood and tumor samples, TCR beta diversity was reported to be significantly higher in malignant tumors than in benign nodules.

This clone was seen ten or more times. No antigen is known for it. Per-base quality was not reported, and no clone a single base away is much larger than it. The protocol used for the library was PCR. The instrument given in TCRdb is Illumina HiSeq 4000. High-throughput sequencing was used to profile the TCR beta-chain CDR3 region of every patient. The published analysis was carried out like this. A classifier to discriminate distant-metastatic papillary thyroid cancer patients was built from CDR3 differences across clinicopathological groups. The Shannon index was used to assess repertoire diversity, and the Morisita-Horn index was used to assess tumor-blood repertoire similarity. In TCRdb, the public reads were trimmed at Q25 with fastp and aligned with MiXCR, with productive beta chains retained. None of the V and J calls come from the authors' own analysis; TCRdb made them. The sample table shows around 53,000 clones, and approximately 15% are seen once. Approximately 3.1% of the sample is taken by the ten largest.

What was sequenced was blood. This TCR derives from a female donor with papillary thyroid cancer or a benign thyroid nodule (not recorded which). Some clones in this sample may be carry-over from other donors' samples.

The CDR3 in this case is CASSGTSAPYEQYF. The DNA sequence follows: TGTGCCAGCAGCGGGACTAGCGCCCCATACGAGCAGTACTTC. The chain was built from TRBV2 and TRBJ2-7, with 10 bases in between that match TRBD2. Germline trimming: 6 bases from V, 4 bases from J; junction bases outside gene matches: 6. CDR1 and CDR2, looked up from the germline V gene, are SNHLY and FYNNEI. The CDR3 holds 14 amino acids from the cysteine to the phenylalanine. Of all the DNA, just the CDR3 is kept, 42 bases in frame from base 1.